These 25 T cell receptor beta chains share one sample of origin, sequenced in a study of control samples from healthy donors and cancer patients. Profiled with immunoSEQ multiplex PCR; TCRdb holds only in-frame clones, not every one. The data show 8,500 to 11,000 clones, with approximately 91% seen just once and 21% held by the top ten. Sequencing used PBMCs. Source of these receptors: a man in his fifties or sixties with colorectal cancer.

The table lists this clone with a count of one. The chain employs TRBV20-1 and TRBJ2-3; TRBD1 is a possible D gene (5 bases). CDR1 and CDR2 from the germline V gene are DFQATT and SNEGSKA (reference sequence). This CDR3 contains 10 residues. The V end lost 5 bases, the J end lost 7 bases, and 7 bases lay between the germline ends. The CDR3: CSAAGYTQYF. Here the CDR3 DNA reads TGCAGTGCTGCAGGGTATACGCAGTATTTT.

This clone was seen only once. CDR3 in amino acids: CASSWEGLPGDEQFF. The CDR3 DNA reads as TGCGCCAGCAGCTGGGAGGGGCTACCAGGTGATGAGCAGTTCTTC. This chain joins TRBV5-1 and TRBJ2-1; 7 bases align to TRBD2. This CDR3 has 15 amino acids. With V trimmed by 3 bases and J by 8 bases, 11 bases remained unmatched. From germline, CDR1 is SGHRS and CDR2 YFSETQ. The full variable domain, its missing parts supplied by reference TRBV5-1 and TRBJ2-1, is KAGVTQTPRYLIKTRGQQVTLSCSPISGHRSVSWYQQTPGQGLQFLFEYFSETQRNKGNFPGRFSGRQFSNSRSEMNVSTLELGDSALYLCASSWEGLPGDEQFFGPGTRLTVL.

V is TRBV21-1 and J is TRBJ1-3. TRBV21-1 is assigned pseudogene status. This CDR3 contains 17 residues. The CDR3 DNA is TGTGCCAGCAGCAAGGAGGGGGTGCCGTCCTCTGGAAACACCATATATTTT. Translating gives CASSKEGVPSSGNTIYF.

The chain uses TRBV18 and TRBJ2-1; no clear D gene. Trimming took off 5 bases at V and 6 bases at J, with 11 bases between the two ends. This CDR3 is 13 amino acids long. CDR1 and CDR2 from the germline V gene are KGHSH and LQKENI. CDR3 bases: TGTGCCAGCTCAGCAACAGAGTGCAATGAGCAGTTCTTC. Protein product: CASSATECNEQFF.

The CDR3 spells CASSDSSRGTEAFF. Here the CDR3 DNA reads TGTGCCAGCAGTGACTCGAGCAGGGGCACTGAAGCTTTCTTT. The chain links TRBV6-4 to TRBJ1-1; perhaps TRBD1 as D (6 bases). The CDR3 totals 14 residues. V dropped 0 bases and J dropped 4 bases, with 9 bases sitting between them. Germline CDR1 MRHNA, CDR2 SNTAGT.

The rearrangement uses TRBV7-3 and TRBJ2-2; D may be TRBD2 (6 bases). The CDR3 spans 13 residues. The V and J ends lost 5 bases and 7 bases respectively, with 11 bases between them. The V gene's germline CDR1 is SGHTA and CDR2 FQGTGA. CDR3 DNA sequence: TGTGCCAGCAGCGCACTAGCCGGCGGGGAGCTGTTTTTT. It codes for CASSALAGGELFF.

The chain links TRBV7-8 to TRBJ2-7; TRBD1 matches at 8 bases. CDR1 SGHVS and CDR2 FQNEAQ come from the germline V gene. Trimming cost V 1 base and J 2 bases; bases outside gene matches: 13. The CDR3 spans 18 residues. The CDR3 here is CASSLVSGWGTGTYEQYF. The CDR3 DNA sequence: TGTGCCAGCAGCTTAGTGAGTGGGTGGGGGACAGGTACCTACGAGCAGTACTTC.

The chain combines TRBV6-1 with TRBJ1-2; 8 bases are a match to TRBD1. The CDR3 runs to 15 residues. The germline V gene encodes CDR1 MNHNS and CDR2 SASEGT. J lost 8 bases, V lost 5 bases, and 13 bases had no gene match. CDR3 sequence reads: CASSSVISGGRGYTF. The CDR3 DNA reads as TGTGCCAGCAGTTCCGTTATCTCAGGGGGCAGGGGCTACACCTTC.

For the CDR3, the DNA is TGTGCCAGCGGGACAGGGGTTTCTGGGGCCAACGTCCTGACTTTC. Translated, it gives CASGTGVSGANVLTF. The J gene is TRBJ2-6, the V gene TRBV5-6, with 10 bases matching TRBD1. Trimming took 7 bases from V and 1 from J; bases not matched to a gene: 2. The germline V gene has CDR1 SGHDT and CDR2 YYEEEE. This CDR3 is 15 amino acids long. Based on the CDR3 plus reference TRBV5-6 and TRBJ2-6, the full variable domain is DAGVTQSPTHLIKTRGQQVTLRCSPKSGHDTVSWYQQALGQGPQFIFQYYEEEERQRGNFPDRFSGHQFPNYSSELNVNALLLGDSALYLCASGTGVSGANVLTFGAGSRLTVL.

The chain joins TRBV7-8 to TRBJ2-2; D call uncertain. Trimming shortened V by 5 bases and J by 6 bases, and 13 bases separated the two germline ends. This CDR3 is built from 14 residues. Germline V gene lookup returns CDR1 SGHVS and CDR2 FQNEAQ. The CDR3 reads CASSPILNAGELFF. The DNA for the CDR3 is TGTGCCAGCAGCCCAATACTGAATGCCGGGGAGCTGTTTTTT. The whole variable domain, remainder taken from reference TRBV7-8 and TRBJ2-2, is GAGVSQSPRYKVAKRGQDVALRCDPISGHVSLFWYQQALGQGPEFLTYFQNEAQLDKSGLPSDRFFAERPEGSVSTLKIQRTQQEDSAVYLCASSPILNAGELFFGEGSRLTVL.

The DNA of the CDR3 is TGTGCCAGCAGCTACCGGACCTGGGCGGGGGAGCAGTACTTC. Protein sequence: CASSYRTWAGEQYF. The chain links TRBV7-8 to TRBJ2-7, with a possible D match to TRBD2 (6 bases). Germline V CDR1 and CDR2: SGHVS, FQNEAQ. This CDR3 contains 14 residues. The germline V and J ends were trimmed by 4 bases and 7 bases, with 17 bases remaining between them.

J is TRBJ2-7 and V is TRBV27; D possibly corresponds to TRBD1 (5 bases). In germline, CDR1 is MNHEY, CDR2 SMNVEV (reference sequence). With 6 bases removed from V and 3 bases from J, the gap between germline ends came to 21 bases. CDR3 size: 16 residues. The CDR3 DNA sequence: TGTGCCAGCAGCCCACTTCCAGGGCCGCCTGTCTACGAGCAGTACTTC. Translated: CASSPLPGPPVYEQYF.

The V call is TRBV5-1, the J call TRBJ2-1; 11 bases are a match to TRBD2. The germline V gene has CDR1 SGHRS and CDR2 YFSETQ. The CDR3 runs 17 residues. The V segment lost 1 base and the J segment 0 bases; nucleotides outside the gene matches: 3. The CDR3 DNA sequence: TGCGCCAGCAGCTTGTTGACTAGCGGGGACTCCTACAATGAGCAGTTCTTC. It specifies CASSLLTSGDSYNEQFF.

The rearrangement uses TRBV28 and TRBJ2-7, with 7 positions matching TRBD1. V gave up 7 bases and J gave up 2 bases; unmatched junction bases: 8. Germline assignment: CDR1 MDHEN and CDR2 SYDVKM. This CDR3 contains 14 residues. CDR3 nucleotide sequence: TGTGCCAGCACCGAAGACAGGGCCCCCTACGAGCAGTACTTC. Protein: CASTEDRAPYEQYF.

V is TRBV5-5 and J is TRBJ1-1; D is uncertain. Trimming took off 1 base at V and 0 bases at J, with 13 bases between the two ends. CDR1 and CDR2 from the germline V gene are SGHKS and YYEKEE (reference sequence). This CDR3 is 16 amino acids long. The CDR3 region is CASSLPWTVMNTEAFF. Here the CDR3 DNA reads TGTGCCAGCAGCTTGCCTTGGACGGTGATGAACACTGAAGCTTTCTTT.

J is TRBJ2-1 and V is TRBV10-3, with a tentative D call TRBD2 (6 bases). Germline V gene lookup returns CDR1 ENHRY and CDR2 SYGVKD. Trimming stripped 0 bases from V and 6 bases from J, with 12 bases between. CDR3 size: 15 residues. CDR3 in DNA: TGTGCCATCAGTGAGTCTGTCCTAGCGAGCAATGAGCAGTTCTTC. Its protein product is CAISESVLASNEQFF.

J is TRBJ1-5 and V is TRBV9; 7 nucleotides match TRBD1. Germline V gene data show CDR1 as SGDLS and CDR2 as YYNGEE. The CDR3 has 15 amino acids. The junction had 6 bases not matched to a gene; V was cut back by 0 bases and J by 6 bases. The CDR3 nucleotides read TGTGCCAGCAGCGTAGGAGGGGGCCAAAGTCAGCCCCAGCATTTT. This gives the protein CASSVGGGQSQPQHF. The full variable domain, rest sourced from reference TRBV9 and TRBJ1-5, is DSGVTQTPKHLITATGQRVTLRCSPRSGDLSVYWYQQSLDQGLQFLIQYYNGEERAKGNILERFSAQQFPDLHSELNLSSLELGDSALYFCASSVGGGQSQPQHFGDGTRLSIL.

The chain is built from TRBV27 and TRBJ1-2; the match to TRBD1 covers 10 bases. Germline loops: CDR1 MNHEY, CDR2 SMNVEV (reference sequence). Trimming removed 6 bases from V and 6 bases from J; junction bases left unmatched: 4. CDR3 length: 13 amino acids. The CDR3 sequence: CASRRQGADGYTF. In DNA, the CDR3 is TGTGCCAGCAGGCGACAGGGGGCTGATGGCTACACCTTC.

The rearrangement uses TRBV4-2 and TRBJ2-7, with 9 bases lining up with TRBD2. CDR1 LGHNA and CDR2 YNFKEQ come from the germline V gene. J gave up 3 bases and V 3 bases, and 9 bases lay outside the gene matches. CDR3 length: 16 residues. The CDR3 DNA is TGTGCCAGCAGCCATTTAGCGGGGGACGCGTTCTACGAGCAGTACTTC. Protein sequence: CASSHLAGDAFYEQYF.

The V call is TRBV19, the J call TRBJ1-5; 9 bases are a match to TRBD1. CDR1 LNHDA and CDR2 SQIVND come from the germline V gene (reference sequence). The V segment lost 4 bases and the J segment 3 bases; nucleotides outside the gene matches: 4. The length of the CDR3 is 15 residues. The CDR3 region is CASSSRDRDNQPQHF. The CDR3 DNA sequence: TGTGCCAGTAGTAGCCGGGACAGGGACAATCAGCCCCAGCATTTT.

Written as DNA, the CDR3 is TGTGCCAGCAGTGGACTAGCGGGGGGGACAGATACGCAGTATTTT. It translates to CASSGLAGGTDTQYF. This chain joins TRBV2 and TRBJ2-3; 14 bases agree with TRBD2. The germline V gene has CDR1 SNHLY and CDR2 FYNNEI. CDR3 length equals 15 residues. V gave up 4 bases and J gave up 3 bases; unmatched junction bases: 0. Drawing the rest from reference TRBV2 and TRBJ2-3, the complete variable domain is EPEVTQTPSHQVTQMGQEVILRCVPISNHLYFYWYRQILGQKVEFLVSFYNNEISEKSEIFDDQFSVERPDGSNFTLKIRSTKLEDSAMYFCASSGLAGGTDTQYFGPGTRLTVL.

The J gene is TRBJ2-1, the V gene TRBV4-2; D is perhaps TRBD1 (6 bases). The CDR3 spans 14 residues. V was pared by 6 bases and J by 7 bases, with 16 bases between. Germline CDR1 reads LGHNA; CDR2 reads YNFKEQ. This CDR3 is CASSRTAGSNEQFF. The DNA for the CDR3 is TGTGCCAGCAGTAGGACAGCCGGCTCGAATGAGCAGTTCTTC.

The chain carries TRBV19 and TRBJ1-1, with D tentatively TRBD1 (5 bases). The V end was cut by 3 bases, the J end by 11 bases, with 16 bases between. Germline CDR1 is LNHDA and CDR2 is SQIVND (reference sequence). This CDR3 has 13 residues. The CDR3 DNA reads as TGTGCCAGTAGTATCAATCTTCGAGGGGCGGCTTTCTTT. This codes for CASSINLRGAAFF.

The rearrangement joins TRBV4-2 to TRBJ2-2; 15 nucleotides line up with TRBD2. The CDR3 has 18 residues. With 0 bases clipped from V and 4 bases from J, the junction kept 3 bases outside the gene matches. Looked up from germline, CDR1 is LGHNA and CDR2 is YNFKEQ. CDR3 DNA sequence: TGTGCCAGCAGCCAAGACGGGACTAGCGGGGGGCCCACCGGGGAGCTGTTTTTT. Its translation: CASSQDGTSGGPTGELFF.

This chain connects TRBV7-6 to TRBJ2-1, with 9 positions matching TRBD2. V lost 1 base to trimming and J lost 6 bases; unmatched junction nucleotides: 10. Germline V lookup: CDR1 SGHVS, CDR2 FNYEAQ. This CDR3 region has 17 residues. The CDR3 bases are TGTGCCAGCAGCTTAGGTTATTGGCTAGCGGGGAGCAATGAGCAGTTCTTC. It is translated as CASSLGYWLAGSNEQFF.